This TCR beta chain was documented in a study of a mutant IDH1 vaccine in newly diagnosed glioma. Assay used: immunoSEQ multiplex PCR; TCRdb lists only in-frame clones, some missing. The data show some 70,000 clones, with 75% to 85% seen just once and around 8.2% held by the top ten. This CDR3 contains 15 residues. The germline gives CDR1 SGHRS, CDR2 YFSETQ. V lost 4 bases, J lost 1 base, and 14 bases lay in between. Time point denoted: baseline, week 1 (first vaccination visit). Treatment of the sample: pre-vaccination baseline after standard-of-care therapy. Sequenced material: PBMCs, taken from a glioma patient treated with radiotherapy, temozolomide or both. This TCR came from a man aged 50-60 years with glioma. J is TRBJ2-5 and V is TRBV5-1; D possibly corresponds to TRBD1 (7 bases). The CDR3 sequence is CASSGGTAGQETQYF. The DNA for the CDR3 is TGCGCCAGCAGCGGCGGGACAGCTGGCCAAGAGACCCAGTACTTC.